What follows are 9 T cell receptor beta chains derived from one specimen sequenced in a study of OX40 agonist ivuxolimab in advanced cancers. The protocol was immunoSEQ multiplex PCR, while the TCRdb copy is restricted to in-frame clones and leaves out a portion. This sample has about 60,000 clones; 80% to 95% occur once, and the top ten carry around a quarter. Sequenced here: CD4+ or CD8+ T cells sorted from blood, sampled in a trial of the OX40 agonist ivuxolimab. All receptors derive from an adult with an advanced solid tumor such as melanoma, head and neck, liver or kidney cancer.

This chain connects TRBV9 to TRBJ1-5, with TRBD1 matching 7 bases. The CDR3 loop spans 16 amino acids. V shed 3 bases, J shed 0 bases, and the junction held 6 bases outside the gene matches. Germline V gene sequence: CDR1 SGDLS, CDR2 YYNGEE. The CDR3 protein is CASSESGGSSNQPQHF. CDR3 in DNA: TGTGCCAGCAGCGAGTCAGGGGGAAGTAGCAATCAGCCCCAGCATTTT.

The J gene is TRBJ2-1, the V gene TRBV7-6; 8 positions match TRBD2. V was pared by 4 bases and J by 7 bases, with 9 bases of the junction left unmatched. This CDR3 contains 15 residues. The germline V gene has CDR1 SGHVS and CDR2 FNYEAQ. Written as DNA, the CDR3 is TGTGCCAGCAGCTCCCCGAGGACTAGCTTAAATGAGCAGTTCTTC. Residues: CASSSPRTSLNEQFF.

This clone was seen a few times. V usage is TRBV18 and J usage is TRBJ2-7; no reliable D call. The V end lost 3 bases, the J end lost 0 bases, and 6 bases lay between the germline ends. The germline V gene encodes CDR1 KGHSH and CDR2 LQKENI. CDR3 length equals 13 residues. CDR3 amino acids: CASSPPSSYEQYF. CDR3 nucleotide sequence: TGTGCCAGCTCACCGCCCTCCTCCTACGAGCAGTACTTC.

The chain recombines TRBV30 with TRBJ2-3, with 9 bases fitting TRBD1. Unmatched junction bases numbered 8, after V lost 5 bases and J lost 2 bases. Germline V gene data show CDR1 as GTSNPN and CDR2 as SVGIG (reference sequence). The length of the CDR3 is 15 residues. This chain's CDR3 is CAWGLTGGITDTQYF. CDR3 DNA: TGTGCCTGGGGTCTGACAGGGGGGATCACAGATACGCAGTATTTT.

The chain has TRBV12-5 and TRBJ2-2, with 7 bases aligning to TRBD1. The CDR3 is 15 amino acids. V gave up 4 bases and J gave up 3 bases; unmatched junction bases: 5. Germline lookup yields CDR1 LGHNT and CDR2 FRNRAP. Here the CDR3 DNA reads TGTGCTAGTGGTTGGATTCAGGGGGACACCGGGGAGCTGTTTTTT. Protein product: CASGWIQGDTGELFF.

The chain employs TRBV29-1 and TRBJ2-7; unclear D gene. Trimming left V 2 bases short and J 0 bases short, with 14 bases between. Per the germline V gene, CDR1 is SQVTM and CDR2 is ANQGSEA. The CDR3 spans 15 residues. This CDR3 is CSVEKAGISSYEQYF. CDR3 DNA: TGCAGCGTTGAAAAGGCAGGTATAAGCTCCTACGAGCAGTACTTC.

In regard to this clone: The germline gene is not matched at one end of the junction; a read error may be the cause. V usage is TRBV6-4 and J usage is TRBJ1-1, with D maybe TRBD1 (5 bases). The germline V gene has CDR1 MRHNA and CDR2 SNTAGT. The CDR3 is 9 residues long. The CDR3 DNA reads TGTGCCAGCACCCTGACCGGGGCTTTT. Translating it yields CASTLTGAF.

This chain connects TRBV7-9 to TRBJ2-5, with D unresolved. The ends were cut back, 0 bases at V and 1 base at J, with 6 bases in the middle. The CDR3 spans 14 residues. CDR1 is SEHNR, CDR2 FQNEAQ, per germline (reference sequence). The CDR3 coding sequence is TGTGCCAGCAGCTTAGCAGGGCGCCAAGAGACCCAGTACTTC. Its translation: CASSLAGRQETQYF.

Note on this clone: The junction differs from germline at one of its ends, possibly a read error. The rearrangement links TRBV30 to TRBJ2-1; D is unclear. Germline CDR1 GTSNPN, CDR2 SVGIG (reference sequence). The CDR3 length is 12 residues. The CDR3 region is CTWSSIYNEQFF. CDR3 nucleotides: TGTACCTGGAGTTCAATCTACAATGAGCAGTTCTTC.